The 21 T cell receptor beta chains below come from one sample, sequenced in a study of identical twins. TCRdb redid the calling of the 5' RACE reads with MiXCR, one entry per CDR3 protein. The data hold 310,000 or so distinct CDR3 sequences, with nearly 9.5% observed a single time. This sample was also put to use in a study of yellow fever vaccine responses in identical twins.

Sequenced material: CD8+ T cells sorted from blood. The receptor set was obtained from a woman younger than 30 in good health.

This clonotype was seen ten or more times. The chain recombines TRBV28 with TRBJ2-1, with TRBD1 matching over 7 bases. CDR3 length equals 16 residues. Germline CDR1 is MDHEN and CDR2 is SYDVKM. With V trimmed by 1 base and J by 8 bases, 11 bases remained unmatched. For the CDR3, the DNA is TGTGCCAGCAGTTTATACCTCCGGGACAGCGAGGATGAGCAGTTCTTC. Translating gives CASSLYLRDSEDEQFF.

This chain joins TRBV15 and TRBJ1-1; TRBD1 matches at 7 bases. Germline V gene data show CDR1 as LNHNV and CDR2 as YYDKDF (reference sequence). The J segment lost 5 bases and the V segment lost 0 bases, leaving 6 bases of the junction unmatched. CDR3 length equals 15 residues. CDR3 bases: TGTGCCACCAGCAGAGACAGGGGGAAGGGGACTGAAGCTTTCTTT. Translated, it gives CATSRDRGKGTEAFF.

This clonotype was found a few times. The V and J genes are TRBV3-1 and TRBJ2-3; no clear D. CDR1 LGHDT and CDR2 YNNKEL come from the germline V gene (reference sequence). V dropped 1 base and J dropped 5 bases, with 16 bases sitting between them. This CDR3 contains 16 residues. The DNA of the CDR3 is TGTGCCAGCAGCCAAGGTCTCCTAGAAGTAGGAGATACGCAGTATTTT. As protein: CASSQGLLEVGDTQYF.

This clonotype was observed many times. The gene calls are TRBV27 and TRBJ2-1, with D perhaps TRBD2 (5 bases). This CDR3 comprises 15 residues. Trimming cost V 5 bases and J 0 bases, with 11 bases left between them. Germline V gene lookup returns CDR1 MNHEY and CDR2 SMNVEV (reference sequence). The CDR3 region is CASSPSLSSYNEQFF. The CDR3 coding sequence is TGTGCCAGCAGTCCTAGCCTGAGCTCCTACAATGAGCAGTTCTTC.

In this sample, this clonotype turned up many times. The chain has TRBV28 and TRBJ2-3, with TRBD2 matching 8 bases. Looked up from germline, CDR1 is MDHEN and CDR2 is SYDVKM. The V gene end was trimmed by 5 bases and the J gene end by 3 bases; junction bases not matched to a gene: 7. The CDR3 runs to 15 residues. The DNA for the CDR3 is TGTGCCAGCAGTCGAGAAACTAGCGGAACAGATACGCAGTATTTT. It codes for CASSRETSGTDTQYF.

This clonotype was detected a few times. The rearrangement uses TRBV15 and TRBJ2-5; D gene uncertain. The length of the CDR3 is 13 residues. V was trimmed by 8 bases and J by 4 bases, leaving 14 bases between them. The germline V gene has CDR1 LNHNV and CDR2 YYDKDF (reference sequence). CDR3 DNA sequence: TGTGCCACCGGTCGAACCCCAGGAGAGACCCAGTACTTC. Protein: CATGRTPGETQYF.

This clonotype was recorded at least ten times. This chain links TRBV12-3 or TRBV12-4 with TRBJ2-1, with unresolved D. This CDR3 is 13 amino acids long. With 5 bases removed from V and 8 bases from J, the gap between germline ends came to 13 bases. CDR3 bases: TGTGCCAGCAGTCCGGGTGAGTCCCATGAGCAGTTCTTC. Residues: CASSPGESHEQFF.

This clonotype was seen a handful of times. The chain links TRBV13 to TRBJ2-7; 9 bases are shared with TRBD2. This CDR3 is 15 amino acids long. J was trimmed by 4 bases and V by 5 bases; bases with no gene match: 9. Germline lookup yields CDR1 PRHDT and CDR2 FYEKMQ (reference sequence). The CDR3 region is CASSPGTSFLYEQYF. The CDR3 DNA is TGTGCCAGCAGCCCCGGGACTAGCTTTCTGTACGAGCAGTACTTC. Full variable domain (outside the CDR3, taken from reference TRBV13 and TRBJ2-7): AAGVIQSPRHLIKEKRETATLKCYPIPRHDTVYWYQQGPGQDPQFLISFYEKMQSDKGSIPDRFSAQQFSDYHSELNMSSLELGDSALYFCASSPGTSFLYEQYFGPGTRLTVT.

The table lists this clonotype with a few counts. This chain connects TRBV7-8 to TRBJ2-7; tentatively, D is TRBD2 (5 bases). The germline V gene encodes CDR1 SGHVS and CDR2 FQNEAQ. This CDR3 has 15 residues. V lost 1 base, J lost 4 bases, and 14 bases lay in between. The CDR3: CASSLVRGVGYEQYF. DNA for the CDR3: TGTGCCAGCAGCTTAGTACGGGGAGTAGGGTACGAGCAGTACTTC.

The sample holds many counts of this clonotype. This sequence joins TRBV20-1 and TRBJ2-7, with D possibly being TRBD1 (5 bases). Germline assignment: CDR1 DFQATT and CDR2 SNEGSKA (reference sequence). With 0 bases removed from V and 3 bases from J, the gap between germline ends came to 12 bases. The CDR3 extends over 14 amino acids. CDR3 sequence reads: CSARDQGGIYEQYF. The CDR3 region has the DNA TGCAGTGCTAGAGATCAGGGCGGTATCTACGAGCAGTACTTC.

This clonotype has ten or more counts. The rearrangement uses TRBV20-1 and TRBJ2-7; no reliable D call. V was cut by 0 bases and J by 4 bases, with 4 bases left in between. The CDR3 covers 11 residues. Germline CDR1 and CDR2: DFQATT and SNEGSKA (reference sequence). The CDR3 DNA is TGCAGTGCTAGAGATATTTACGAGCAGTACTTC. Protein: CSARDIYEQYF.

The CDR3 loop is CASSGPGVAYNEQFF. The CDR3 nucleotides read TGTGCCAGCAGCGGCCCCGGGGTAGCCTACAATGAGCAGTTCTTC. The chain has TRBV7-9 and TRBJ2-1; tentatively, D is TRBD2 (5 bases). V lost 5 bases and J 2 bases, leaving 13 bases between the germline ends. The germline V gene encodes CDR1 SEHNR and CDR2 FQNEAQ (reference sequence). CDR3 length equals 15 residues.

This clonotype has a count of ten or more. The rearrangement joins TRBV25-1 to TRBJ1-1; 11 bases are shared with TRBD1. The V and J ends lost 7 bases and 5 bases, in that order; junction bases with no gene match: 6. Looked up from germline, CDR1 is MGHDK and CDR2 is SYGVNS. This CDR3 region has 14 residues. CDR3 in amino acids: CASTPGQGATEAFF. The CDR3 DNA follows: TGTGCCAGCACCCCAGGACAGGGGGCAACTGAAGCTTTCTTT.

This clonotype was detected many times. The rearrangement uses TRBV12-3 or TRBV12-4 and TRBJ2-7, with 7 nucleotides matching TRBD2. The J segment lost 2 bases and the V segment lost 3 bases, leaving 4 bases of the junction unmatched. The CDR3 loop spans 14 amino acids. Here the CDR3 DNA reads TGTGCCAGCAGTTTTGGAGGGACTACCTACGAGCAGTACTTC. Protein product: CASSFGGTTYEQYF.

This clonotype has at least ten counts. This rearrangement joins TRBV7-9 to TRBJ2-3; TRBD1 matches 9 bases. The CDR3 consists of 15 residues. The V gene end was trimmed by 5 bases and the J gene end by 4 bases; junction bases not matched to a gene: 7. Germline-derived CDR1 and CDR2 are SEHNR and FQNEAQ (reference sequence). In DNA form, the CDR3 reads TGTGCCAGCAGCCCAAGGGACAGGGAATCAGATACGCAGTATTTT. This sequence encodes CASSPRDRESDTQYF.

This clonotype occurred a few times. The chain has TRBV30 and TRBJ2-7; TRBD1 aligns across 8 bases. V shed 0 bases and J 5 bases; nucleotides not matched to a gene: 6. Germline CDR1 reads GTSNPN; CDR2 reads SVGIG (reference sequence). This CDR3 comprises 14 residues. CDR3 nucleotides: TGTGCCTGGAGTGTACGCGACAGGGGCCACGAGCAGTACTTC. Translated: CAWSVRDRGHEQYF.

This clonotype came up many times. This chain links TRBV24-1 with TRBJ2-5; D gene ambiguous. The ends were cut back, 4 bases at V and 3 bases at J, with 14 bases in the middle. The germline gives CDR1 KGHDR, CDR2 SFDVKD. The CDR3 length is 15 residues. The CDR3 spells CATSESDNLKETQYF. The CDR3 nucleotides read TGTGCCACCAGTGAATCTGACAACCTGAAAGAGACCCAGTACTTC.

This clonotype was counted ten times or more. The J gene is TRBJ2-7, the V gene TRBV20-1, with D possibly being TRBD1 (5 bases). This CDR3 comprises 14 residues. Trimming left V 0 bases short and J 1 base short, with 10 bases between. Germline-derived CDR1 and CDR2 are DFQATT and SNEGSKA (reference sequence). This CDR3 reads CSARDLQGSYEQYF. The CDR3 DNA is TGCAGTGCTAGAGACCTGCAGGGTTCCTACGAGCAGTACTTC.

This chain uses TRBV4-1 with TRBJ2-7; 13 nucleotides align to TRBD2. CDR1 and CDR2 from the germline V gene are MGHRA and YSYEKL. V shed 3 bases, J shed 3 bases, and the junction held 17 bases outside the gene matches. The CDR3 is 20 residues long. The CDR3: CASSHHIPGLAGNRVYEQYF. In DNA, the CDR3 is TGCGCCAGCAGCCACCACATCCCGGGACTAGCGGGAAACCGGGTCTACGAGCAGTACTTC.

V usage is TRBV7-2 and J usage is TRBJ2-1; 8 bases match TRBD1. This CDR3 has 13 amino acids. CDR1 and CDR2 (germline): SGHTA, FQGNSA. Losses at the gene ends were 6 bases for V and 7 bases for J; bases not matched to a gene: 5. CDR3 nucleotides: TGTGCCAGCAGAGACAGGGGAAGAAATGAGCAGTTCTTC. Protein: CASRDRGRNEQFF.

In its sample, this clonotype was seen a few times. J is TRBJ1-4 and V is TRBV27, with 7 bases aligning to TRBD1. Germline lookup yields CDR1 MNHEY and CDR2 SMNVEV (reference sequence). The CDR3 extends over 15 amino acids. After removal of 5 bases from V and 7 bases from J, the junction contained 10 bases not matched to a gene. The chain's CDR3 is CASSTKTGRGEKLFF. CDR3 DNA sequence: TGTGCCAGCAGTACGAAGACAGGGCGGGGTGAAAAACTGTTTTTT. Full variable domain (remainder filled in from reference TRBV27 and TRBJ1-4): EAQVTQNPRYLITVTGKKLTVTCSQNMNHEYMSWYRQDPGLGLRQIYYSMNVEVTDKGDVPEGYKVSRKEKRNFPLILESPSPNQTSLYFCASSTKTGRGEKLFFGSGTQLSVL.